This TCR beta chain came from a study of shared clonotypes between healthy human individuals. Each PCR replicate from the sorted subsets contained about 200 ng DNA, which is about 30,000 T cell genomes. Sequenced by immunoSEQ multiplex PCR; TCRdb stores in-frame clones only, minus some. The sample holds around 330,000 clones, around two thirds seen once. This CDR3 contains 14 residues. Germline V CDR1 and CDR2: MNHEY, SMNVEV (reference sequence). Trimming removed 4 bases from V and 1 base from J, with 10 bases in between. From CD4+ cells came CD45RA+ naive and CD45RA-negative memory subsets. The receptor was isolated from a man aged 30-40 years in good health. V is TRBV27 and J is TRBJ1-1; the D gene is possibly TRBD1 (5 bases). Sequencing was performed on memory CD4+ T cells sorted from blood. The subset denotes: CD45RA-negative fraction. The CDR3 nucleotides read TGTGCCAGCAGTTCGGGGCTGAGGAACACTGAAGCTTTCTTT. Protein: CASSSGLRNTEAFF.